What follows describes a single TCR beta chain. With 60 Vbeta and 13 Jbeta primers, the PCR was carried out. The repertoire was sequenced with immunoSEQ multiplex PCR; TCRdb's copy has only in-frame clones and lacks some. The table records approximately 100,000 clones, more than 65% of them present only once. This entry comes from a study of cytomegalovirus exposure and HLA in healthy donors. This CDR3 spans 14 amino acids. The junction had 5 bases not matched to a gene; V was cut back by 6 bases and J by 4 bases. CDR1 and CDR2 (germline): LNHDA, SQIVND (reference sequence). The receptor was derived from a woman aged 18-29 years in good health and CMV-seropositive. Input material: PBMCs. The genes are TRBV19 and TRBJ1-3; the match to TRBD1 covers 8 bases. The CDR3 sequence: CASRDRAAGNTIYF. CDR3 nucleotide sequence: TGTGCCAGTAGGGACAGGGCTGCCGGAAACACCATATATTTT.